Here is one T cell receptor beta chain with its context. The entry originates in a study of blood T cell repertoires in COVID-19. Trimming cost V 6 bases and J 2 bases, with 25 bases left between them. This CDR3 region has 17 residues. Germline V CDR1 and CDR2: SQVTM, ANQGSEA. TCRdb's copy holds only in-frame clones and misses some; the assay was immunoSEQ multiplex PCR. The sample consists of around 190,000 clones, about 88% of them appearing once. Sequences were obtained from peripheral blood. The gene calls are TRBV29-1 and TRBJ1-1, with D unclear. The receptor's source is a man aged 18 to 30 with active or convalescent COVID-19. The CDR3 reads CSVAGVVGQDTNTEAFF. The CDR3 coding sequence is TGCAGCGTCGCTGGCGTGGTTGGGCAGGATACAAACACTGAAGCTTTCTTT. Full variable domain (rest looked up from reference TRBV29-1 and TRBJ1-1): SAVISQKPSRDICQRGTSLTIQCQVDSQVTMMFWYRQQPGQSLTLIATANQGSEATYESGFVIDKFPISRPNLTFSTLTVSNMSPEDSSIYLCSVAGVVGQDTNTEAFFGQGTRLTVV.